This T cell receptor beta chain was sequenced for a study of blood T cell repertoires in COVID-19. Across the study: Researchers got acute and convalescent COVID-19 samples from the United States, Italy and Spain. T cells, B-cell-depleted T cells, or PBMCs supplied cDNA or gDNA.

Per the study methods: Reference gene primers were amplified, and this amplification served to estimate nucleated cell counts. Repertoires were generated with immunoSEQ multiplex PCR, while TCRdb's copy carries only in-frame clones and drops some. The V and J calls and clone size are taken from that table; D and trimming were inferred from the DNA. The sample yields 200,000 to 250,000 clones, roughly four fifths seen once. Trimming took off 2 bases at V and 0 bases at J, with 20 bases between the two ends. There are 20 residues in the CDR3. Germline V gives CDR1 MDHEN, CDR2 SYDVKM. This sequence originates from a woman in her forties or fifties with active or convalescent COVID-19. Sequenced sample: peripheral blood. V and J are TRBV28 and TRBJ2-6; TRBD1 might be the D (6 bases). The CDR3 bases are TGTGCCAGCAGTTTACGAGATTGGGGGCCGAAAAGCTCTGGGGCCAACGTCCTGACTTTC. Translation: CASSLRDWGPKSSGANVLTF.